The 4 T cell receptor beta chains reported below all come from one sample, sequenced in a study of blood T cell repertoires in COVID-19. Only in-frame clones appear in the TCRdb table, and some are missing; sequencing was by immunoSEQ multiplex PCR. This sample carries hundreds of thousands of clones, about 85% of them seen once, and the ten largest clones take roughly 2.3%. Sequencing was performed on peripheral blood. These receptors all stem from a man between 18 and 29 years old with active or convalescent COVID-19.

The rearrangement uses TRBV7-2 and TRBJ2-3, with a weak D call TRBD2 (5 bases). The CDR3 is 13 amino acids. Trimming removed 4 bases at V and 3 bases at J, with 8 bases between. Germline V gene sequence: CDR1 SGHTA, CDR2 FQGNSA. Here the CDR3 DNA reads TGTGCCAGCAGCTCACTAGGTACAGATACGCAGTATTTT. The encoded protein is CASSSLGTDTQYF.

V and J are TRBV15 and TRBJ2-5, with D unresolved. Germline loops: CDR1 LNHNV, CDR2 YYDKDF (reference sequence). There are 16 residues in the CDR3. Trimming stripped 0 bases from V and 1 base from J, with 12 bases between. CDR3 in DNA: TGTGCCACCAGCAGAGATCGCGTTAGTGGCCAAGAGACCCAGTACTTC. This sequence encodes CATSRDRVSGQETQYF.

The V and J genes are TRBV11-1 and TRBJ1-2; D remains unclear. The CDR3 covers 15 residues. Between the trimmed V and J ends, which lost 0 bases and 6 bases, there was a span of 14 bases. Germline-derived CDR1 and CDR2 are SGHAT and FQDESV (reference sequence). The CDR3 spells CASSLARSRLDGYTF. The CDR3 bases are TGTGCCAGCAGCTTAGCGCGCAGCAGGCTTGATGGCTACACCTTC.

V and J are TRBV19 and TRBJ2-1; 7 bases align to TRBD2. The CDR3 runs to 14 residues. Germline-derived CDR1 and CDR2 are LNHDA and SQIVND (reference sequence). V lost 3 bases, J lost 1 base, and 0 bases stayed unmatched. CDR3 nucleotide sequence: TGTGCCAGTAGTATGGGGGGGTCCTACAATGAGCAGTTCTTC. It yields the protein CASSMGGSYNEQFF. The full variable domain, in which reference TRBV19 and TRBJ2-1 provide the parts outside the CDR3, is DGGITQSPKYLFRKEGQNVTLSCEQNLNHDAMYWYRQDPGQGLRLIYYSQIVNDFQKGDIAEGYSVSREKKESFPLTVTSAQKNPTAFYLCASSMGGSYNEQFFGPGTRLTVL.